The present T cell receptor (beta chain) was sequenced within a study of blood T cell repertoires in COVID-19. Looking at the study overall: Samples of COVID-19 (acute and convalescent) were obtained from the United States, Italy and Spain. T cells, B-cell-depleted T cells, or PBMCs supplied cDNA or gDNA.

Trimming left V 2 bases short and J 6 bases short, with 15 bases between. Germline V lookup: CDR1 SGDLS, CDR2 YYNGEE. The CDR3 runs to 15 residues. In the original workflow: Amplification of reference gene primers was used by the study to estimate nucleated cell counts. TCRdb's table, derived via immunoSEQ multiplex PCR, lists solely in-frame clones and lacks some. The V and J calls and clone size come from that table; D and trimming were worked out from the DNA. The data hold over 70,000 clones, with less than 85% observed a single time. This TCR came from a man in his sixties or seventies with acute or convalescent COVID-19. Material for sequencing was peripheral blood. The chain recombines TRBV9 with TRBJ2-1; D possibly corresponds to TRBD1 (6 bases). The CDR3, as DNA: TGTGCCAGCAGCGTTGTAGGCAGGGGAAGCAATGAGCAGTTCTTC. It yields the protein CASSVVGRGSNEQFF.